This T cell receptor beta chain is drawn from a study of shared clonotypes between healthy human individuals. Study results and caveats: Shared clonotypes: 4.5% to 6.5% naive CD4, under 4% naive CD8, about 2.5% memory CD4, over 0.3% memory CD8.

Turning to this clone: Its antigen is still unknown. This same CDR3 is encoded by further DNA sequences in the sample.

Germline V gene sequence: CDR1 SEHNR, CDR2 FQNEAQ (reference sequence). The CDR3 length is 12 residues. The V end lost 5 bases, the J end lost 3 bases, and 8 bases lay between the germline ends. TCRdb's copy holds only in-frame clones and misses some; the assay was immunoSEQ multiplex PCR. In the table there are some 2.1 million clones, approximately 94% of which are singletons. The naive CD8 population came from CD45RO-negative cells selected for CCR7, without terminally differentiated effector memory CD45RA+ cells. The sample taken for sequencing was naive CD8+ T cells sorted from blood. The TCR was taken from a man younger than 30 in good health. This sequence joins TRBV7-9 and TRBJ2-7; D not resolved. CDR3 bases: TGTGCCAGCAGCCCCCCAGGCTACGAGCAGTACTTC. This gives the protein CASSPPGYEQYF.